This is a list of T cell receptor beta chains from one sample in a study of cytomegalovirus exposure and HLA in healthy donors. The repertoire was sequenced with immunoSEQ multiplex PCR; TCRdb's copy has only in-frame clones and lacks some. The sample records roughly 100,000 clones, about 88% being singletons. Input material: PBMCs. The receptors here all came from a woman aged 18-30 years in good health and CMV-seropositive. Both conserved end residues are part of each CDR3. Fields, in order: V gene, clone size, D gene, J gene, CDR3 protein, CDR3 DNA. A D gene is named only where the DNA matches it firmly. Expanded clones are given a class, and other clones once, few, many or no size at all.

v_call: TRBV25-1
clone_size: NA
d_call: NA
j_call: TRBJ1-1
cdr3_aa: CASSEYHGGKNTEAFF
cdr3_nt: TGTGCCAGCAGTGAATACCATGGAGGGAAAAACACTGAAGCTTTCTTT

v_call: TRBV9
clone_size: NA
d_call: NA
j_call: TRBJ1-5
cdr3_aa: CASSVNSDQPQHF
cdr3_nt: TGTGCCAGCAGCGTAAATTCCGATCAGCCCCAGCATTTT

v_call: TRBV27
clone_size: NA
d_call: NA
j_call: TRBJ1-3
cdr3_aa: CASSLNGDTGNTIYF
cdr3_nt: TGTGCCAGCAGTTTGAATGGTGACACCGGAAACACCATATATTTT

v_call: TRBV18
clone_size: few
d_call: NA
j_call: TRBJ2-7
cdr3_aa: CASSPPMQAGRGEQYF
cdr3_nt: TGTGCCAGCTCACCACCGATGCAAGCGGGTAGGGGAGAGCAGTACTTC

v_call: TRBV5-1
clone_size: NA
d_call: TRBD1
j_call: TRBJ1-2
cdr3_aa: CASSPGGYGYTF
cdr3_nt: TGCGCCAGCAGCCCAGGGGGCTATGGCTACACCTTC

v_call: TRBV18
clone_size: NA
d_call: TRBD1
j_call: TRBJ2-7
cdr3_aa: CASSPPGTGSLYEQYF
cdr3_nt: TGTGCCAGCTCACCACCCGGGACAGGGAGCCTCTACGAGCAGTACTTC

v_call: TRBV7-6
clone_size: NA
d_call: NA
j_call: TRBJ2-3
cdr3_aa: CASSPPGAPSTQYF
cdr3_nt: TGTGCCAGCAGCCCGCCGGGAGCCCCCAGTACGCAGTATTTT

v_call: TRBV10-3
clone_size: few
d_call: TRBD2
j_call: TRBJ2-5
cdr3_aa: CATTALSGGGETQYF
cdr3_nt: TGTGCCACCACCGCGTTAAGCGGGGGGGGAGAGACCCAGTACTTC

v_call: TRBV19
clone_size: NA
d_call: TRBD1
j_call: TRBJ1-1
cdr3_aa: CASSIRTGAMNTEAFF
cdr3_nt: TGTGCCAGTAGTATCAGGACAGGGGCGATGAACACTGAAGCTTTCTTT

v_call: TRBV28
clone_size: few
d_call: TRBD1
j_call: TRBJ2-5
cdr3_aa: CASSFGRQGAGETQYF
cdr3_nt: TGTGCCAGCAGTTTTGGCCGACAGGGGGCTGGCGAGACCCAGTACTTC

v_call: TRBV7-9
clone_size: NA
d_call: NA
j_call: TRBJ2-5
cdr3_aa: CASIQWGGGGETQYF
cdr3_nt: TGTGCCAGCATCCAATGGGGGGGCGGAGGAGAGACCCAGTACTTC

v_call: TRBV19
clone_size: NA
d_call: NA
j_call: TRBJ1-1
cdr3_aa: CASPDPTGGTEAFF
cdr3_nt: TGTGCCAGCCCTGACCCCACGGGTGGCACTGAAGCTTTCTTT

v_call: TRBV13
clone_size: NA
d_call: NA
j_call: TRBJ2-7
cdr3_aa: CASSLADEQYF
cdr3_nt: TGTGCCAGCAGCTTAGCGGACGAGCAGTACTTC

v_call: TRBV5-1
clone_size: few
d_call: NA
j_call: TRBJ2-7
cdr3_aa: CASSLEGDEQYF
cdr3_nt: TGCGCCAGCAGCTTGGAGGGAGACGAGCAGTACTTC

v_call: TRBV28
clone_size: NA
d_call: TRBD1
j_call: TRBJ1-2
cdr3_aa: CASSSPGGGSHGYTF
cdr3_nt: TGTGCCAGCAGTTCGCCAGGGGGCGGTTCGCATGGCTACACCTTC

v_call: TRBV28
clone_size: NA
d_call: NA
j_call: TRBJ1-6
cdr3_aa: CASSFRGNSPLHF
cdr3_nt: TGTGCCAGCAGTTTTAGGGGTAATTCACCCCTCCACTTT

v_call: TRBV11-1
clone_size: NA
d_call: NA
j_call: TRBJ2-7
cdr3_aa: CASSLAGSYEQYF
cdr3_nt: TGTGCCAGCAGCTTAGCAGGGAGCTACGAGCAGTACTTC

v_call: TRBV5-1
clone_size: NA
d_call: NA
j_call: TRBJ2-7
cdr3_aa: CASSLAAGYSYEQYF
cdr3_nt: TGCGCCAGCAGCTTGGCCGCCGGTTACAGCTACGAGCAGTACTTC

v_call: TRBV29-1
clone_size: NA
d_call: NA
j_call: TRBJ2-3
cdr3_aa: CSVQSRQVSTDTQYF
cdr3_nt: TGCAGCGTTCAGTCTAGACAGGTTAGCACAGATACGCAGTATTTT

v_call: TRBV25-1
clone_size: NA
d_call: TRBD2
j_call: TRBJ2-7
cdr3_aa: CASHRFSTSETEVYEQYF
cdr3_nt: TGTGCCAGTCACCGGTTTTCTACTAGCGAAACCGAAGTATACGAGCAGTACTTC

v_call: TRBV7-6
clone_size: NA
d_call: NA
j_call: TRBJ2-7
cdr3_aa: CASSLNGGYEQYF
cdr3_nt: TGTGCCAGCAGCTTAAACGGGGGCTACGAGCAGTACTTC

v_call: TRBV2
clone_size: once
d_call: NA
j_call: TRBJ2-3
cdr3_aa: CASKGRTDTQYF
cdr3_nt: TGTGCCAGCAAGGGGCGGACAGATACGCAGTATTTT

v_call: TRBV10-3
clone_size: NA
d_call: NA
j_call: TRBJ2-2
cdr3_aa: CAISEGGLSGELFF
cdr3_nt: TGTGCCATCAGTGAGGGCGGCCTGTCCGGGGAGCTGTTTTTT

v_call: TRBV9
clone_size: NA
d_call: TRBD1
j_call: TRBJ1-2
cdr3_aa: CASSVGGQGGYGYTF
cdr3_nt: TGTGCCAGCAGCGTAGGGGGACAGGGAGGCTATGGCTACACCTTC

v_call: TRBV9
clone_size: NA
d_call: TRBD1
j_call: TRBJ2-7
cdr3_aa: CASSVGTGVPYEQYF
cdr3_nt: TGTGCCAGCAGCGTAGGGACAGGGGTTCCCTACGAGCAGTACTTC

v_call: TRBV6-5
clone_size: NA
d_call: TRBD1
j_call: TRBJ2-1
cdr3_aa: CASRLGQGKGNEQFF
cdr3_nt: TGTGCCAGCAGACTGGGACAGGGGAAAGGCAATGAGCAGTTCTTC

v_call: TRBV7-9
clone_size: NA
d_call: TRBD1
j_call: TRBJ1-3
cdr3_aa: CASSYPGQGILTIYF
cdr3_nt: TGTGCCAGCAGCTATCCGGGACAGGGGATCCTCACCATATATTTT

v_call: TRBV4-1
clone_size: NA
d_call: NA
j_call: TRBJ1-5
cdr3_aa: CASDPTPRRDFNQPQHF
cdr3_nt: TGCGCCAGCGACCCAACCCCAAGGAGGGATTTCAATCAGCCCCAGCATTTT

v_call: TRBV4-1
clone_size: once
d_call: NA
j_call: TRBJ2-1
cdr3_aa: CASSQEGLQFF
cdr3_nt: TGCGCCAGCAGCCAAGAGGGGCTACAGTTCTTC

v_call: TRBV14
clone_size: NA
d_call: TRBD1
j_call: TRBJ2-1
cdr3_aa: CASSPPGQGKIRSYNEQFF
cdr3_nt: TGTGCCAGCAGCCCCCCGGGACAGGGGAAGATACGTTCCTACAATGAGCAGTTCTTC

v_call: TRBV12-5
clone_size: NA
d_call: NA
j_call: TRBJ1-2
cdr3_aa: CASGSVRPETYGYTF
cdr3_nt: TGTGCTAGTGGTTCCGTGAGGCCGGAAACCTATGGCTACACCTTC

v_call: TRBV5-1
clone_size: NA
d_call: TRBD1
j_call: TRBJ1-6
cdr3_aa: CASSLEGGGYNSPLHF
cdr3_nt: TGCGCCAGCAGCCTGGAAGGGGGCGGCTATAATTCACCCCTCCACTTT

v_call: TRBV10-3
clone_size: NA
d_call: TRBD1
j_call: TRBJ2-7
cdr3_aa: CAISGDSYEQYF
cdr3_nt: TGTGCCATCAGTGGGGACAGCTACGAGCAGTACTTC

v_call: TRBV19
clone_size: NA
d_call: TRBD1
j_call: TRBJ1-4
cdr3_aa: CASRKGGQGAKLFF
cdr3_nt: TGTGCCAGCCGCAAAGGTGGACAGGGGGCAAAACTGTTTTTT

v_call: TRBV30
clone_size: NA
d_call: TRBD2
j_call: TRBJ2-3
cdr3_aa: CAWSHSGGETDTQYF
cdr3_nt: TGTGCCTGGAGTCATAGCGGGGGGGAGACAGATACGCAGTATTTT

v_call: TRBV6-1
clone_size: many
d_call: TRBD2
j_call: TRBJ2-3
cdr3_aa: CASSRVAGDGDTQYF
cdr3_nt: TGTGCCAGCAGCAGGGTGGCGGGAGATGGAGATACGCAGTATTTT